This TCR beta chain was retrieved from a study of T-cell reconstitution after alpha-beta-depleted transplantation in children. There are a few counts of this clonotype. CDR3 length: 14 amino acids. Germline V gene lookup returns CDR1 MDHEN and CDR2 SYDVKM. V lost 6 bases, J lost 6 bases, and 6 bases stayed unmatched. Preparation of the TCRbeta library was carried out with unique molecular identifiers. From the PCR reads, TCRdb called clonotypes with MiXCR, one entry per CDR3 protein. The sample has almost 500,000 distinct CDR3 sequences; roughly an eighth are singletons. The sequencing here drew on PBMCs from the stem cell graft donor, taken from the stem cell graft. This receptor was identified in a human donor who donated a stem cell graft to a child with combined immunodeficiency. The chain carries TRBV28 and TRBJ1-1, with 11 bases fitting TRBD1. Here the CDR3 reads CASRMGQGVAEAFF. In nucleotides, the CDR3 is TGTGCCAGCAGGATGGGACAGGGGGTCGCTGAAGCTTTCTTT.